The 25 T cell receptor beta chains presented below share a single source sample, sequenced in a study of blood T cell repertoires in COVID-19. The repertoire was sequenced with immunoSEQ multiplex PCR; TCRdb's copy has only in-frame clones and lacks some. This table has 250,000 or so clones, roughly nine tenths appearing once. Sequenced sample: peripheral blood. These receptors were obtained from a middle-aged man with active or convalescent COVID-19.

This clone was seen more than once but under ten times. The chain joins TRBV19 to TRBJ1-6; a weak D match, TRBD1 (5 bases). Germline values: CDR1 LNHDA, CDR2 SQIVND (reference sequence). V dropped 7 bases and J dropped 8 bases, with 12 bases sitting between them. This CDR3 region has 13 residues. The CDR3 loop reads CASNRGADSPLHF. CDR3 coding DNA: TGTGCCAGTAATAGGGGCGCAGATTCACCCCTCCACTTT. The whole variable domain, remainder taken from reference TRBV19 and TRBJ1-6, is DGGITQSPKYLFRKEGQNVTLSCEQNLNHDAMYWYRQDPGQGLRLIYYSQIVNDFQKGDIAEGYSVSREKKESFPLTVTSAQKNPTAFYLCASNRGADSPLHFGNGTRLTVT.

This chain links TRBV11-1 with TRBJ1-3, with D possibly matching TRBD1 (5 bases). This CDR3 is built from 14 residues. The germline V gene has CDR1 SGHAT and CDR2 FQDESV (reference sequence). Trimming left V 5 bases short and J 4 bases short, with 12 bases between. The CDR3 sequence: CASSPRTPGNTIYF. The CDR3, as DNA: TGTGCCAGCAGCCCAAGGACACCAGGAAACACCATATATTTT.

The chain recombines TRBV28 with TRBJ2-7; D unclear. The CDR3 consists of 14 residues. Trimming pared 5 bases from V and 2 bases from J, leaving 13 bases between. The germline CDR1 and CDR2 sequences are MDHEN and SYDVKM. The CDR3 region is CASSTREVAYEQYF. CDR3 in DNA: TGTGCCAGCAGTACCCGAGAAGTCGCCTACGAGCAGTACTTC.

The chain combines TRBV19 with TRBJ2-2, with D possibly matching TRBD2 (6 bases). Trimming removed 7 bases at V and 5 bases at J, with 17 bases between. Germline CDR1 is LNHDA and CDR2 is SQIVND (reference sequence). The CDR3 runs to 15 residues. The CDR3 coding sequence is TGTGCCAGTAATCCCAAGGGACTCCGTACCGGGGAGCTGTTTTTT. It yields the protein CASNPKGLRTGELFF.

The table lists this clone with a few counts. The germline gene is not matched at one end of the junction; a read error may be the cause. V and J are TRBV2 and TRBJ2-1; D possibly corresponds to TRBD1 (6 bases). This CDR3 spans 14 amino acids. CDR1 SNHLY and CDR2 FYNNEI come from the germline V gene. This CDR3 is CASREETGKNEQFF. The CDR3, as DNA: TGTGCCAGCAGGGAAGAGACAGGTAAAAATGAGCAGTTCTTC.

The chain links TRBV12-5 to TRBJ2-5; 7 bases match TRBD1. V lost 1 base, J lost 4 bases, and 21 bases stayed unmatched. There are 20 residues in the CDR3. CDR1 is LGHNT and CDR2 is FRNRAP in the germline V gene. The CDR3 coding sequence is TGTGCTAGTGGTTTGGCGCCCCGAGGCCCTCCCGGGACAGAGGGAGAGACCCAGTACTTC. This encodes CASGLAPRGPPGTEGETQYF.

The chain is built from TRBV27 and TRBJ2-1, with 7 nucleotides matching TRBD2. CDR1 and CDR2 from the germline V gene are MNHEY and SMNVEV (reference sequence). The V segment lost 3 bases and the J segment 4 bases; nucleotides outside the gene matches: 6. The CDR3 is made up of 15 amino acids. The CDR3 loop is CASSFTPGGYNEQFF. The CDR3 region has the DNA TGTGCCAGCAGTTTTACCCCGGGGGGATACAATGAGCAGTTCTTC.

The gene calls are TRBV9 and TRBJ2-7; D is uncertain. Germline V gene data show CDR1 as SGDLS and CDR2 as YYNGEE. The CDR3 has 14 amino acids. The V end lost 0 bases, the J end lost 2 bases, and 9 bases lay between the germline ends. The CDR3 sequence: CASSVGQAAYEQYF. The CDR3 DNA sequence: TGTGCCAGCAGCGTAGGTCAGGCCGCCTACGAGCAGTACTTC.

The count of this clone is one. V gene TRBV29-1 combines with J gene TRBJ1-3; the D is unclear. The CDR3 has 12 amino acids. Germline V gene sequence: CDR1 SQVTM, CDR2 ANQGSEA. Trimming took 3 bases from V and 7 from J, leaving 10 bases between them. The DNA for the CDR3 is TGCAGCGTTGACCCGGGAGGGAACACCATATATTTT. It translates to CSVDPGGNTIYF.

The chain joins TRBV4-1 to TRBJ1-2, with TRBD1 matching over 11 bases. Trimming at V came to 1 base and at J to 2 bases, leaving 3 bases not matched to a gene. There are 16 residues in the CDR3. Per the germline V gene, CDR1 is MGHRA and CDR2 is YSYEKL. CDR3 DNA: TGCGCCAGCAGCCAAGGGACAGGGGGCGGAAACTATGGCTACACCTTC. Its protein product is CASSQGTGGGNYGYTF.

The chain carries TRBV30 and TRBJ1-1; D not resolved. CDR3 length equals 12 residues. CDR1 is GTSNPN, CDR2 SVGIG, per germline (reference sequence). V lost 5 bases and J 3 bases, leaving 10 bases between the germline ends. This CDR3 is CAWDGGDTEAFF. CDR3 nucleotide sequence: TGTGCCTGGGACGGAGGCGACACTGAAGCTTTCTTT.

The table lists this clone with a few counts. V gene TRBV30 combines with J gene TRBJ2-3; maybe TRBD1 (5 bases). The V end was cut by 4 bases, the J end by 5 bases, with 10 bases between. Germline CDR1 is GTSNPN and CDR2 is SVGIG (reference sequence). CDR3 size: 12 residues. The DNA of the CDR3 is TGTGCCTGGACAGGGTCGGGAGATACGCAGTATTTT. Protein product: CAWTGSGDTQYF.

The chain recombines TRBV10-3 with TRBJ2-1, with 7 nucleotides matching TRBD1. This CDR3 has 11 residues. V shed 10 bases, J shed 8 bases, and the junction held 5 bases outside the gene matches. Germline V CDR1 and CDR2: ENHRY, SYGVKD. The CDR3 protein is CATQQGYEQFF. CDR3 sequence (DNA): TGTGCCACGCAACAGGGGTATGAGCAGTTCTTC.

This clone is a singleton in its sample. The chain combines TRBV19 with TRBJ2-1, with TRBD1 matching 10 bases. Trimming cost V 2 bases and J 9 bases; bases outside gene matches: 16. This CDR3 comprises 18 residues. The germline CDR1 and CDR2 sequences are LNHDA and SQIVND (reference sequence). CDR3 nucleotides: TGTGCCAGTAGTATAATAGGCCCGGACAGGGGGAGCGCGGGTGAGCAGTTCTTC. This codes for CASSIIGPDRGSAGEQFF.

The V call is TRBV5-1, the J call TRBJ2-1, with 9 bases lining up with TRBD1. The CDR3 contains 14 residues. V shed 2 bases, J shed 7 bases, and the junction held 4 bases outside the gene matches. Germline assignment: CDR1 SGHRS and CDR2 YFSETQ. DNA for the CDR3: TGCGCCAGCAGCTTACAGGGGGCCGAAAATGAGCAGTTCTTC. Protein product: CASSLQGAENEQFF.

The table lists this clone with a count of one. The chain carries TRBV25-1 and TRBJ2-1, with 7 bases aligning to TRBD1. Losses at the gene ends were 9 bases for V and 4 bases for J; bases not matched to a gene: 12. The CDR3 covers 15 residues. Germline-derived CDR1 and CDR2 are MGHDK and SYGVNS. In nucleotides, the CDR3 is TGTGCCAGTACCGTGACAGGGACCTTGTACAATGAGCAGTTCTTC. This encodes CASTVTGTLYNEQFF.

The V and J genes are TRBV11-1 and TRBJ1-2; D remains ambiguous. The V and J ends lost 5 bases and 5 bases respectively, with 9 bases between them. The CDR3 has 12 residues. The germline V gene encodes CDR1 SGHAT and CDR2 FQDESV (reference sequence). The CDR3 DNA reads TGTGCCAGCAGCGAAGGAGATTATGGCTACACCTTC. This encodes CASSEGDYGYTF.

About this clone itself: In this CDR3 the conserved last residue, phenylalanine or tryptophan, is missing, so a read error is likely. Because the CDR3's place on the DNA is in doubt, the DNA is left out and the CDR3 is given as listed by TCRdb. The CDR3 region is CSANILSEGAI. This chain uses TRBV20-1 with TRBJ1-1; TRBD1, the table's D call, lacks a check against the DNA. From its first to its last residue, the CDR3 has 11 amino acids. Germline loops: CDR1 DFQATT, CDR2 SNEGSKA (reference sequence).

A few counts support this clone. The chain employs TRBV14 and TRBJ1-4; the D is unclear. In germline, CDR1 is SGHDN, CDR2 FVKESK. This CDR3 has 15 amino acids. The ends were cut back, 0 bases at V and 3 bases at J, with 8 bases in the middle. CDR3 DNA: TGTGCCAGCAGCCAAGATCAAGGAGCTAATGAAAAACTGTTTTTT. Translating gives CASSQDQGANEKLFF. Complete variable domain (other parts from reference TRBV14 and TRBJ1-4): EAGVTQFPSHSVIEKGQTVTLRCDPISGHDNLYWYRRVMGKEIKFLLHFVKESKQDESGMPNNRFLAERTGGTYSTLKVQPAELEDSGVYFCASSQDQGANEKLFFGSGTQLSVL.

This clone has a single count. CDR3 protein: CASSVGLFDEKLFF. DNA of the CDR3: TGTGCCAGCAGCGTGGGGCTGTTCGATGAAAAACTGTTTTTT. The chain carries TRBV5-6 and TRBJ1-4, with a weak D call TRBD1 (5 bases). The CDR3 consists of 14 residues. CDR1 is SGHDT and CDR2 is YYEEEE in the germline V gene. The V end lost 4 bases, the J end lost 6 bases, and 13 bases lay between the germline ends.

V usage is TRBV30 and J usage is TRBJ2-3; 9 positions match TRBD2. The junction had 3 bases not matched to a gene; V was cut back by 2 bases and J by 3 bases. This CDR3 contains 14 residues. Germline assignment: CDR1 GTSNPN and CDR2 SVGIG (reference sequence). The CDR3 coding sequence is TGTGCCTGGAGTCGGCTAGCGGGGACAGATACGCAGTATTTT. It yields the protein CAWSRLAGTDTQYF.

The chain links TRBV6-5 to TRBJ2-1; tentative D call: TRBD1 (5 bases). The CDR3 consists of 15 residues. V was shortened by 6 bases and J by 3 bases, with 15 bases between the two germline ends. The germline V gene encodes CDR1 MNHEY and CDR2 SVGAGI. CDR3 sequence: CASRFDSSYYNEQFF. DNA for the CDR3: TGTGCCAGCAGGTTTGACAGCTCCTACTACAATGAGCAGTTCTTC.

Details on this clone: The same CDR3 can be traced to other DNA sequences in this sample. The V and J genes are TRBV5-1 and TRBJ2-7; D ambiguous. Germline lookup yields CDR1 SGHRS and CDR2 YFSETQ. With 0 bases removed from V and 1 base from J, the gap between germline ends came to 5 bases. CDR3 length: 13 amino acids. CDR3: CASSLAGSYEQYF. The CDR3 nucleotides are TGCGCCAGCAGCTTGGCAGGATCCTACGAGCAGTACTTC.

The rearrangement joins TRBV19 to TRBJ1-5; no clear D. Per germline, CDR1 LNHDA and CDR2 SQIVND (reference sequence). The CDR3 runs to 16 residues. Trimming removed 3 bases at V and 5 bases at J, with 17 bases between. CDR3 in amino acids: CASSMPGGRRDQPQHF. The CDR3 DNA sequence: TGTGCCAGTAGTATGCCCGGCGGAAGGCGCGATCAGCCCCAGCATTTT.

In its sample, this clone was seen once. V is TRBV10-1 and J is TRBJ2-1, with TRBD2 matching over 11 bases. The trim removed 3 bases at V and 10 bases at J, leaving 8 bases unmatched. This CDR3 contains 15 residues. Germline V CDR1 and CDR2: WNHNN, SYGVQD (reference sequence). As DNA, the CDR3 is TGCGCCAGCAGTGACCGACCTTGGACTAGCGGGGAGCAGTTCTTC. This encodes CASSDRPWTSGEQFF.